The T cell receptor beta chain under discussion was sequenced for a study of T cells in narcolepsy. Trimming stripped 2 bases from V and 6 bases from J, with 8 bases between. The CDR3 is 13 amino acids. CDR1 is SEHNR and CDR2 is FQNEAQ in the germline V gene (reference sequence). Using immunoSEQ multiplex PCR, the repertoire was profiled, and TCRdb retains in-frame clones only, with some absent. The table includes more than 20,000 clones, approximately 85% detected once. This rearrangement joins TRBV7-9 to TRBJ1-5; no clear D gene. The sample was memory (CD45RA-) CD4+ T cells from blood. The clonotype comes from a human donor in good health. CDR3 protein: CASSLSSGQPQHF. CDR3 DNA: TGTGCCAGCAGCTTAAGCTCTGGTCAGCCCCAGCATTTT.